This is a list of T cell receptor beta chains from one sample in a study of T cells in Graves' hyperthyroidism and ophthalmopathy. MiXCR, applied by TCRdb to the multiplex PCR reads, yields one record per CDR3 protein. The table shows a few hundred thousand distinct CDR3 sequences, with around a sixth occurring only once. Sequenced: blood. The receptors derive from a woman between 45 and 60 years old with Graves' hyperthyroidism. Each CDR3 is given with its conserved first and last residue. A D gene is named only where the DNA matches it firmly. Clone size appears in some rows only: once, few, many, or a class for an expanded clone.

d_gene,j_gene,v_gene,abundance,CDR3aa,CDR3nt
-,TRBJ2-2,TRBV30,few,CAWSVWGSGELFF,TGTGCCTGGAGTGTATGGGGTTCCGGGGAGCTGTTTTTT
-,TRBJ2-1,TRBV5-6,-,CASSASGVSYNEQFF,TGTGCCAGCAGCGCATCAGGGGTATCCTACAATGAGCAGTTCTTC
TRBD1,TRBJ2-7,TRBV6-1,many,CASRFRQGVMWEQYF,TGTGCCAGCAGATTTCGACAGGGTGTTATGTGGGAGCAGTACTTC
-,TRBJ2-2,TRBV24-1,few,CATSDFSTGELFF,TGTGCCACCAGTGATTTCAGCACCGGGGAGCTGTTTTTT
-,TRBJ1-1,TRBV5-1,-,CASSTGGGTEAFF,TGCGCCAGCAGCACGGGGGGGGGCACTGAAGCTTTCTTT
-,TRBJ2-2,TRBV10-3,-,CAISETGNTGELFF,TGTGCCATCAGTGAGACGGGGAACACCGGGGAGCTGTTTTTT
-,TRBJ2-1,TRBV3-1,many,CASSQGLASINNEQFF,TGTGCCAGCAGCCAAGGCCTAGCTTCGATCAACAATGAGCAGTTCTTC
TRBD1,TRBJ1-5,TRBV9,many,CASGSGGSNQPQHF,TGTGCCAGCGGGTCAGGGGGGAGCAATCAGCCCCAGCATTTT
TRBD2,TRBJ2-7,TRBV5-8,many,CASSPGLAGDDEQYF,TGTGCCAGCAGCCCTGGACTAGCGGGAGACGACGAGCAGTACTTC
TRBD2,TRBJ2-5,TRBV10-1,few,CAPWGGRPRETQYF,TGCGCCCCCTGGGGGGGACGGCCCAGGGAGACCCAGTACTTC
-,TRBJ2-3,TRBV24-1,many,CATSQASTDTQYF,TGTGCCACCAGTCAGGCCAGCACAGATACGCAGTATTTT
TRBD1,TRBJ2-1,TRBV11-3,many,CASSSQGAFNEQFF,TGTGCCAGCAGCTCTCAGGGGGCCTTCAATGAGCAGTTCTTC
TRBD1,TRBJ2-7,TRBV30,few,CAWGRTGSYEQYF,TGTGCCTGGGGCCGGACAGGTTCCTACGAGCAGTACTTC
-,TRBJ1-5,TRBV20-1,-,CSARWGQGNSNQPQHF,TGCAGTGCTAGATGGGGGCAAGGGAATAGCAATCAGCCCCAGCATTTT
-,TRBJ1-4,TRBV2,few,CASSGVGYVGKLFF,TGTGCCAGCAGTGGGGTGGGGTATGTAGGAAAACTGTTTTTT
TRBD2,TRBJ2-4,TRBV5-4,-,CASSLGSGAGKNIQYF,TGTGCCAGCAGCTTGGGTAGCGGGGCGGGGAAAAACATTCAGTACTTC
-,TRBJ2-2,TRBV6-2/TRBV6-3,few,CATQKPRDWSGELFF,TGTGCCACCCAAAAACCTCGCGATTGGTCCGGGGAGCTGTTTTTT
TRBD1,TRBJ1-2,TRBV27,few,CASSPIRDRVLVGYTF,TGTGCCAGCAGTCCAATCCGAGACAGGGTGCTCGTTGGCTACACCTTC
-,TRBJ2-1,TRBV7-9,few,CASSQGGAEQFF,TGTGCCAGCAGCCAAGGCGGGGCTGAGCAGTTCTTC
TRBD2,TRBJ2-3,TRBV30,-,CAWSERAGLTDTQYF,TGTGCCTGGAGTGAGCGAGCGGGGCTCACAGATACGCAGTATTTT
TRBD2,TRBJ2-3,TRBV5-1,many,CASSYRGGSTDTQYF,TGCGCCAGCAGCTACCGGGGGGGGTCCACAGATACGCAGTATTTT
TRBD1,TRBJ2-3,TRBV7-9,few,CASSWTGTTDTQYF,TGTGCCAGCAGTTGGACAGGGACGACAGATACGCAGTATTTT
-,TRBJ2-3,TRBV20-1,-,CSAIQGADTQYF,TGCAGTGCTATTCAAGGAGCAGATACGCAGTATTTT
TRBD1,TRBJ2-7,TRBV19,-,CASSIPTGAYEQYF,TGTGCCAGTAGTATCCCGACAGGGGCCTACGAGCAGTACTTC
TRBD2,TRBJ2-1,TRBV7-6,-,CASSPTSGLAGEVNEQFF,TGTGCCAGCAGCCCGACATCGGGACTAGCGGGAGAAGTAAATGAGCAGTTCTTC
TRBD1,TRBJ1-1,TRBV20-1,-,CSANSGTGLGNTEAFF,TGCAGTGCTAATTCGGGGACAGGGCTGGGGAACACTGAAGCTTTCTTT
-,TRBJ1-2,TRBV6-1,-,CASSYPTTHEMGYTF,TGTGCCAGCAGTTATCCCACAACCCACGAAATGGGCTACACCTTC
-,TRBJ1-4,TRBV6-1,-,CASSARPGGLRRNEKLFF,TGTGCCAGCAGTGCCCGTCCTGGGGGACTCCGCCGGAATGAAAAACTGTTTTTT
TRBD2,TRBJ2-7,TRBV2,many,CASSEGPAGYSYEQYF,TGTGCCAGCAGTGAAGGTCCAGCGGGATATTCCTACGAGCAGTACTTC
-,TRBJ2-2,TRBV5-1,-,CASRFGYPTGELFF,TGCGCCAGCAGATTTGGGTATCCCACCGGGGAGCTGTTTTTT
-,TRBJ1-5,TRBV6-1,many,CASLWGGGPQHF,TGTGCCAGCCTGTGGGGGGGTGGGCCCCAGCATTTT
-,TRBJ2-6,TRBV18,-,CASSPSQGANVLTF,TGTGCCAGCTCACCCTCACAGGGGGCCAACGTCCTGACTTTC
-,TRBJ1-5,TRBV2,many,CASSAGRSGNQPQHF,TGTGCCAGCAGTGCGGGAAGGAGCGGCAATCAGCCCCAGCATTTT
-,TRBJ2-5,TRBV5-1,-,CASSPRRGSGQETQYF,TGCGCCAGCAGCCCCCGGAGGGGGAGCGGGCAAGAGACCCAGTACTTC
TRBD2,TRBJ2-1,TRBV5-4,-,CASSLGSGGPYNEQFF,TGTGCCAGCAGCTTGGGTAGCGGGGGCCCTTACAATGAGCAGTTCTTC
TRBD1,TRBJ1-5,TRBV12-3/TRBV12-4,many,CASSPVLGQGKSQPQHF,TGTGCCAGCAGTCCTGTCTTGGGACAGGGAAAGAGTCAGCCCCAGCATTTT
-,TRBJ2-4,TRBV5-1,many,CASSPGTAKNIQYF,TGTGCCAGCAGTCCCGGGACAGCCAAAAACATTCAGTACTTC
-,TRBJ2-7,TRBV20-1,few,CSAKGKGSYEQYF,TGCAGTGCCAAGGGAAAGGGCTCCTACGAGCAGTACTTC
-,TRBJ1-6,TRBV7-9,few,CASSLDLSAENSPLHF,TGTGCCAGCAGCTTAGACTTGTCAGCCGAGAATTCACCCCTCCACTTT
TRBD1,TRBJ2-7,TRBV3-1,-,CASSQEGGRGGLYEQYF,TGTGCCAGCAGCCAAGAAGGGGGCAGGGGCGGACTCTACGAGCAGTACTTC
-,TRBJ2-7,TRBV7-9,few,CASSKDTQGYEQYF,TGTGCCAGCAGCAAGGACACCCAGGGCTACGAGCAGTACTTC
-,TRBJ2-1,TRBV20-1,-,CSAGEVTEQFF,TGCAGTGCTGGAGAAGTTACTGAGCAGTTCTTC
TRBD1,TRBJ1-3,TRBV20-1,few,CSAKGTGGGGNTIYF,TGCAGTGCCAAGGGGACAGGGGGCGGTGGAAACACCATATATTTT
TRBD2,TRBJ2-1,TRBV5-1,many,CASSSGLAGSDEQFF,TGCGCCAGCAGCTCCGGACTAGCGGGGAGTGATGAGCAGTTCTTC
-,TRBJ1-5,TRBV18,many,CASSTEGNQPQHF,TGTGCCAGCTCAACCGAGGGCAATCAGCCCCAGCATTTT
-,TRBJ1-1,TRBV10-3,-,CAISARTENTEAFF,TGTGCCATCAGTGCCAGGACAGAGAACACTGAAGCTTTCTTT
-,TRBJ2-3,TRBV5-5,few,CASSSRGGGRGTDTQYF,TGTGCCAGCAGCTCCCGGGGTGGGGGGAGAGGCACAGATACGCAGTATTTT
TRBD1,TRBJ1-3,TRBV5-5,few,CASSLASTGSLSGNTIYF,TGTGCCAGCAGCTTGGCCTCGACAGGGTCCCTCTCTGGAAACACCATATATTTT